The 23 T cell receptor beta chains given below trace back to one sample, sequenced in a study of cytomegalovirus exposure and HLA in healthy donors. PCR used 60 Vbeta primers and 13 Jbeta primers. Method: immunoSEQ multiplex PCR; TCRdb's copy keeps in-frame clones and lacks some. This sample has over 100,000 clones; about 80% occur once, and the top ten carry roughly 5.4%. Sequenced sample: PBMCs. The receptors were sampled from a woman under 30 in good health and CMV-seropositive.

This chain uses TRBV9 with TRBJ1-1; 8 nucleotides align to TRBD1. The J segment lost 4 bases and the V segment lost 7 bases, leaving 6 bases of the junction unmatched. CDR3 length: 13 residues. Germline V gene sequence: CDR1 SGDLS, CDR2 YYNGEE. CDR3 coding DNA: TGTGCCAGCGGGGACAGGACTATCACTGAAGCTTTCTTT. Translating gives CASGDRTITEAFF.

This sequence joins TRBV19 and TRBJ1-3, with D tentatively TRBD1 (6 bases). Trimming cost V 5 bases and J 4 bases, with 9 bases left between them. CDR1 is LNHDA, CDR2 SQIVND, per germline (reference sequence). This CDR3 contains 13 residues. The DNA for the CDR3 is TGTGCCAGTAGTCCCGACAGGGGAAACACCATATATTTT. Protein sequence: CASSPDRGNTIYF.

The V call is TRBV28, the J call TRBJ1-2; the match to TRBD1 covers 9 bases. Germline CDR1 and CDR2: MDHEN and SYDVKM. The CDR3 is 17 residues long. J lost 3 bases, V lost 6 bases, and 14 bases had no gene match. The CDR3 is CASRQQGARDLDYGYTF. CDR3 DNA: TGTGCCAGCAGGCAACAGGGGGCGCGGGACCTAGACTATGGCTACACCTTC.

This clone appeared a few times. CDR3 sequence: CASSLGDRGPDTQYF. As DNA, the CDR3 is TGTGCCAGCAGCTTAGGGGACAGGGGGCCAGATACGCAGTATTTT. V is TRBV11-3 and J is TRBJ2-3, with TRBD1 identical over 12 bases. Looked up from germline, CDR1 is SGHNT and CDR2 is YENEEA. V was clipped by 1 base and J by 4 bases; unmatched bases: 0. The CDR3 is made up of 15 amino acids. Together with reference TRBV11-3 and TRBJ2-3, the CDR3 gives the full variable domain: EAGVVQSPRYKIIEKKQPVAFWCNPISGHNTLYWYLQNLGQGPELLIRYENEEAVDDSQLPKDRFSAERLKGVDSTLKIQPAELGDSAVYLCASSLGDRGPDTQYFGPGTRLTVL.

The rearrangement joins TRBV19 to TRBJ1-2; possible D gene TRBD1, 6 bases. Trimming took 1 base from V and 5 from J, leaving 11 bases between them. CDR1 is LNHDA and CDR2 is SQIVND in the germline V gene (reference sequence). The CDR3 has 14 residues. The CDR3 is CASSIGQETYGYTF. Here the CDR3 DNA reads TGTGCCAGTAGTATAGGACAGGAGACTTATGGCTACACCTTC. Supplemented by reference TRBV19 and TRBJ1-2, the full variable domain reads DGGITQSPKYLFRKEGQNVTLSCEQNLNHDAMYWYRQDPGQGLRLIYYSQIVNDFQKGDIAEGYSVSREKKESFPLTVTSAQKNPTAFYLCASSIGQETYGYTFGSGTRLTVV.

The chain joins TRBV19 to TRBJ2-2, with 8 bases identical to TRBD2. This CDR3 is built from 15 residues. Germline loops: CDR1 LNHDA, CDR2 SQIVND (reference sequence). The V segment lost 6 bases and the J segment 7 bases; nucleotides outside the gene matches: 10. For the CDR3, the DNA is TGTGCCAGTAGAGAGGTAGCGGGAAGGATCGGGGAGCTGTTTTTT. Its translation is CASREVAGRIGELFF.

The chain carries TRBV20-1 and TRBJ2-7, with 7 bases lining up with TRBD2. The CDR3 sequence is 11 residues long. Trimming removed 5 bases from V and 6 bases from J; junction bases left unmatched: 4. From germline, CDR1 is DFQATT and CDR2 SNEGSKA (reference sequence). In nucleotides, the CDR3 is TGCAGTGCTCGCGCGGGAGTCGAGCAGTACTTC. Translating it yields CSARAGVEQYF.

In its sample, this clone was seen once. The chain couples TRBV13 to TRBJ2-5, with D perhaps matching TRBD2 (6 bases). The germline V and J ends were trimmed by 4 bases and 4 bases, with 16 bases remaining between them. Germline V CDR1 and CDR2: PRHDT, FYEKMQ (reference sequence). The CDR3 totals 15 residues. The DNA of the CDR3 is TGTGCCAGCAGCTCTACCGGGGACTCCTCAGAGACCCAGTACTTC. It translates to CASSSTGDSSETQYF.

CDR3: CASSDVAGNTEAFF. The CDR3 DNA follows: TGTGCCAGCAGTGACGTAGCGGGGAACACTGAAGCTTTCTTT. This chain joins TRBV6-1 and TRBJ1-1; D is ambiguous. There are 14 residues in the CDR3. Germline V gene data show CDR1 as MNHNS and CDR2 as SASEGT. The germline V and J ends were trimmed by 3 bases and 1 base, with 9 bases remaining between them.

The J gene is TRBJ1-2, the V gene TRBV27; D may be TRBD1 (5 bases). Deletions cut 3 bases from V and 8 bases from J, with 13 bases between. Per the germline V gene, CDR1 is MNHEY and CDR2 is SMNVEV (reference sequence). This CDR3 is 13 amino acids long. The CDR3 here is CASSFQAGRGYTF. For the CDR3, the DNA is TGTGCCAGCAGTTTTCAGGCAGGGCGAGGCTACACCTTC.

This clone turned up a few times. The rearrangement links TRBV4-1 to TRBJ1-4; TRBD1 aligns across 7 bases. CDR3 size: 16 residues. Germline V gene lookup returns CDR1 MGHRA and CDR2 YSYEKL. Losses at the gene ends were 0 bases for V and 5 bases for J; bases not matched to a gene: 6. The CDR3 nucleotides read TGCGCCAGCAGCCAAGACGGAGGACAGGCGAATGAAAAACTGTTTTTT. This gives the protein CASSQDGGQANEKLFF.

The V call is TRBV28, the J call TRBJ1-2; no definite D call. This CDR3 has 14 residues. The V gene lost 5 bases and the J gene lost 2 bases, with 12 bases spanning the gap. Germline loops: CDR1 MDHEN, CDR2 SYDVKM. The CDR3 nucleotides read TGTGCCAGCAGTGCTAGGACGGGAAACTATGGCTACACCTTC. Translating it yields CASSARTGNYGYTF.

This chain uses TRBV2 with TRBJ2-6; D may be TRBD1 (5 bases). Germline-derived CDR1 and CDR2 are SNHLY and FYNNEI. V lost 8 bases and J 2 bases, leaving 19 bases between the germline ends. This CDR3 region has 17 residues. CDR3 loop: CASDYRPPSAGANVLTF. CDR3 DNA: TGTGCCAGCGATTACAGGCCACCCTCGGCTGGGGCCAACGTCCTGACTTTC.

This clone was counted only a few times. The V gene is TRBV30, the J gene TRBJ2-5; D is ambiguous. V dropped 1 base and J dropped 5 bases, with 8 bases sitting between them. This CDR3 has 12 amino acids. The germline V gene encodes CDR1 GTSNPN and CDR2 SVGIG (reference sequence). The CDR3 region is CAWSAESETQYF. In nucleotides, the CDR3 is TGTGCCTGGAGTGCTGAGTCCGAGACCCAGTACTTC.

This clone showed up just a few times. The chain carries TRBV5-1 and TRBJ1-1; D not certain. Per the germline V gene, CDR1 is SGHRS and CDR2 is YFSETQ. The CDR3 is 13 amino acids. Trimming took off 4 bases at V and 3 bases at J, with 10 bases between the two ends. The CDR3: CASSPRGDTEAFF. Here the CDR3 DNA reads TGCGCCAGCAGCCCCCGGGGAGACACTGAAGCTTTCTTT.

This chain joins TRBV7-3 and TRBJ2-7; D may be TRBD1 (6 bases). This CDR3 is built from 13 residues. Germline V gives CDR1 SGHTA, CDR2 FQGTGA. Trimming left V 5 bases short and J 5 bases short, with 13 bases between. CDR3 residues: CASSPYQGNEQYF. The CDR3 DNA sequence: TGTGCCAGCAGCCCTTATCAGGGGAACGAGCAGTACTTC.

V and J are TRBV6-8 and TRBJ1-1; D may be TRBD1 (5 bases). The CDR3 spans 16 residues. Germline V lookup: CDR1 MNHGY, CDR2 SAAAGT. Here the CDR3 DNA reads TGTGCTTCGGACGAGAGCAGGGCCTTCATGAACACTGAAGCTTTCTTT. Translation: CASDESRAFMNTEAFF.

J is TRBJ2-3 and V is TRBV28; D remains unclear. CDR3 length equals 16 residues. CDR1 MDHEN and CDR2 SYDVKM come from the germline V gene. Deletions cut 6 bases from V and 2 bases from J, with 18 bases between. The CDR3 DNA reads as TGTGCCAGCAGGCCTCTGGCGGCCCTCCCCACAGATACGCAGTATTTT. This gives the protein CASRPLAALPTDTQYF.

The gene calls are TRBV6-5 and TRBJ2-7; possible D gene TRBD2, 7 bases. The CDR3 has 16 amino acids. V lost 0 bases and J lost 4, with 16 bases in between. The germline CDR1 and CDR2 sequences are MNHEY and SVGAGI. In DNA form, the CDR3 reads TGTGCCAGCAGTTACTCGAGGGGGGGGCGCTCATACGAGCAGTACTTC. It yields the protein CASSYSRGGRSYEQYF.

The chain recombines TRBV27 with TRBJ2-1; D possibly corresponds to TRBD2 (6 bases). Trimming removed 5 bases from V and 9 bases from J, with 11 bases in between. This CDR3 contains 12 residues. Germline loops: CDR1 MNHEY, CDR2 SMNVEV (reference sequence). CDR3 coding DNA: TGTGCCAGCAGTCCGGGACTGATTGAGCAGTTCTTC. This sequence encodes CASSPGLIEQFF.

This clone was counted once. The V gene is TRBV4-2, the J gene TRBJ1-1; D is unresolved. There are 16 residues in the CDR3. The germline V gene has CDR1 LGHNA and CDR2 YNFKEQ. The V gene lost 0 bases and the J gene lost 1 base, with 12 bases spanning the gap. CDR3 coding DNA: TGTGCCAGCAGCCAAGAGGTTTCCTATACGAACACTGAAGCTTTCTTT. Its protein is CASSQEVSYTNTEAFF.

The genes are TRBV2 and TRBJ2-3; 9 nucleotides match TRBD2. Germline loops: CDR1 SNHLY, CDR2 FYNNEI. V gave up 5 bases and J gave up 3 bases; unmatched junction bases: 3. The CDR3 has 14 residues. CDR3 DNA: TGTGCCAGCAGTCTGACTAGCGGAACAGATACGCAGTATTTT. This codes for CASSLTSGTDTQYF.

This chain links TRBV30 with TRBJ1-6, with 8 nucleotides matching TRBD1. Germline CDR1 is GTSNPN and CDR2 is SVGIG (reference sequence). The CDR3 contains 14 residues. The V segment lost 3 bases and the J segment 10 bases; nucleotides outside the gene matches: 8. The CDR3 bases are TGTGCCTGGAGAGCCAGGGGGCGAGAATCACCCCTCCACTTT. Amino acid sequence: CAWRARGRESPLHF.